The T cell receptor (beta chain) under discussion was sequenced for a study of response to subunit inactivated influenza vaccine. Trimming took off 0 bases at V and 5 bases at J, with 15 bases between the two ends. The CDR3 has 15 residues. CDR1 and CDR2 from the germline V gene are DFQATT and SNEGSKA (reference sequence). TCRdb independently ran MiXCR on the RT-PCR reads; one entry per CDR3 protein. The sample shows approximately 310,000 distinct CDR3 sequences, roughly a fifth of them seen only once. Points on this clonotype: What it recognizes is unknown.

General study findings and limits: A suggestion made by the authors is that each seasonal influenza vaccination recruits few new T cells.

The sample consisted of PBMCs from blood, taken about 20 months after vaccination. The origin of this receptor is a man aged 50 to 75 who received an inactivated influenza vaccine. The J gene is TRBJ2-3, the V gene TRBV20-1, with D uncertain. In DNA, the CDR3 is TGCAGTGCTAGAGATCGCTCGCCCAACAAAGATACGCAGTATTTT. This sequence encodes CSARDRSPNKDTQYF.